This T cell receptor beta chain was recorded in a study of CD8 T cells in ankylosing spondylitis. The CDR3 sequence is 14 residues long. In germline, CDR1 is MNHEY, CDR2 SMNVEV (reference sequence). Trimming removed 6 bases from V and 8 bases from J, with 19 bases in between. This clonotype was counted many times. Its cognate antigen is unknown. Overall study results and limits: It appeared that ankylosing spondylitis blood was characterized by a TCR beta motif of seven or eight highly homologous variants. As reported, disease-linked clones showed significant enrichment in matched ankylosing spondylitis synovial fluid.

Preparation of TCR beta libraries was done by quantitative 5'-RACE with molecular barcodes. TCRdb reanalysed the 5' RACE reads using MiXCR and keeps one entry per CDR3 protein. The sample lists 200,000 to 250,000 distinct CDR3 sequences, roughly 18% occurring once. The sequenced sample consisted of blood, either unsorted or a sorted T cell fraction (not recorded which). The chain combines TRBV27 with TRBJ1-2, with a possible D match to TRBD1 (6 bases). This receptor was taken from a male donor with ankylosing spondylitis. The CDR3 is CASSLTGTQRGYTF. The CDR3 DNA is TGTGCCAGCAGCCTCACAGGGACTCAACGGGGCTACACCTTC.